The next 14 T cell receptor beta chains were all read from a single sample in a study of blood T cell repertoires in COVID-19. Here immunoSEQ multiplex PCR was the method, and the copy in TCRdb shows in-frame clones only, minus some. The sample shows 250,000 to 350,000 clones, roughly 90% of them seen only once. The sequencing sample was made of peripheral blood. The receptors were sampled from a man aged 18 to 35 with active or convalescent COVID-19.

The J gene is TRBJ2-3, the V gene TRBV13, with TRBD2 matching over 12 bases. The length of the CDR3 is 18 residues. Germline CDR1 reads PRHDT; CDR2 reads FYEKMQ (reference sequence). The trim removed 5 bases at V and 9 bases at J, leaving 18 bases unmatched. CDR3 bases: TGTGCCAGCAGCCGTCTCGGGACTAGCGGGTATACCTGGGAGACGCAGTATTTT. Amino acid sequence: CASSRLGTSGYTWETQYF.

This chain joins TRBV25-1 and TRBJ1-2; 7 bases match TRBD1. V gave up 6 bases and J gave up 4 bases; unmatched junction bases: 20. This CDR3 contains 18 residues. CDR1 and CDR2 from the germline V gene are MGHDK and SYGVNS. The CDR3 DNA reads TGTGCCAGCAGCTTGATCGGACAGGCTACAGGTTTCTTCTATGGCTACACCTTC. Translation gives CASSLIGQATGFFYGYTF.

This sequence joins TRBV7-2 and TRBJ2-7; 9 bases are shared with TRBD2. The CDR3 has 15 residues. The ends lost 2 bases at V and 5 bases at J; junction bases unmatched: 7. The V gene's germline CDR1 is SGHTA and CDR2 FQGNSA. The CDR3 region has the DNA TGTGCCAGCAGCTTATTAGCGGGAGAAGTCCACGAGCAGTACTTC. Translation gives CASSLLAGEVHEQYF.

J is TRBJ2-3 and V is TRBV5-4, with TRBD2 as a possible D gene (6 bases). The CDR3 runs to 15 residues. Trimming shortened V by 0 bases and J by 2 bases, and 10 bases separated the two germline ends. Germline values: CDR1 SGHNT, CDR2 YYREEE (reference sequence). In DNA form, the CDR3 reads TGTGCCAGCAGCTTGGGACTAGGGCACACAGATACGCAGTATTTT. It specifies CASSLGLGHTDTQYF. Complete variable domain (other parts from reference TRBV5-4 and TRBJ2-3): ETGVTQSPTHLIKTRGQQVTLRCSSQSGHNTVSWYQQALGQGPQFIFQYYREEENGRGNFPPRFSGLQFPNYSSELNVNALELDDSALYLCASSLGLGHTDTQYFGPGTRLTVL.

This CDR3 reads CASSFGGSWTIYF. The CDR3 region has the DNA TGTGCCAGCAGCTTCGGAGGGTCCTGGACCATATATTTT. V gene TRBV5-6 combines with J gene TRBJ1-3; D gene unclear. The CDR3 extends over 13 amino acids. Trimming took 2 bases from V and 10 from J, leaving 13 bases between them. Germline V gene sequence: CDR1 SGHDT, CDR2 YYEEEE.

The chain uses TRBV9 and TRBJ2-1; TRBD1 might be the D (6 bases). This CDR3 region has 10 residues. V was pared by 7 bases and J by 11 bases, with 10 bases between. CDR1 and CDR2 (germline): SGDLS, YYNGEE. Here the CDR3 DNA reads TGTGCCAGCGGGGACAAAAAGCAGTTCTTC. The encoded protein is CASGDKKQFF.

The chain links TRBV2 to TRBJ1-3; TRBD1 might be the D (5 bases). The CDR3 contains 14 residues. Germline V gives CDR1 SNHLY, CDR2 FYNNEI. V was trimmed by 5 bases and J by 1 base, leaving 9 bases between them. The chain's CDR3 is CASSQGLSGNTIYF. CDR3 nucleotide sequence: TGTGCCAGCAGTCAGGGCCTTTCTGGAAACACCATATATTTT.

This chain joins TRBV4-3 and TRBJ2-5; 11 bases fit TRBD2. CDR1 is LGHNA, CDR2 YSLEER, per germline. The CDR3 spans 15 residues. V trimming: 0 bases; J trimming: 7 bases; junction bases outside the gene matches: 4. CDR3 nucleotides: TGCGCCAGCAGCCAAGATCTGCTAGCGGGGGGGACCCAGTACTTC. This encodes CASSQDLLAGGTQYF.

The rearrangement uses TRBV7-6 and TRBJ2-1, with 7 positions matching TRBD2. Germline V gene sequence: CDR1 SGHVS, CDR2 FNYEAQ. The ends lost 0 bases at V and 8 bases at J; junction bases unmatched: 7. This CDR3 is 15 amino acids long. The CDR3 region has the DNA TGTGCCAGCAGCTTAGCGGGAGGGCCTCGGGATGAGCAGTTCTTC. Translation: CASSLAGGPRDEQFF.

The chain couples TRBV7-2 to TRBJ1-1; D gene ambiguous. The CDR3 loop spans 12 amino acids. CDR1 is SGHTA, CDR2 FQGNSA, per germline. Trimming stripped 3 bases from V and 2 bases from J, with 4 bases between. CDR3 nucleotide sequence: TGTGCCAGCAGCTTTACTAACACTGAAGCTTTCTTT. This encodes CASSFTNTEAFF.

This clone was observed a handful of times. This chain links TRBV10-2 with TRBJ2-7, with 7 bases aligning to TRBD1. V was pared by 6 bases and J by 6 bases, with 8 bases of the junction left unmatched. Per germline, CDR1 WSHSY and CDR2 SAAADI. The CDR3 contains 13 residues. The CDR3 coding sequence is TGCGCCAGCAGGCAAACAGGGGCGGTCGAGCAGTACTTC. It specifies CASRQTGAVEQYF.

The chain uses TRBV4-1 and TRBJ1-2; TRBD1 is a possible D gene (6 bases). This CDR3 is built from 14 residues. Trimming shortened V by 3 bases and J by 7 bases, and 15 bases separated the two germline ends. Germline V gene data show CDR1 as MGHRA and CDR2 as YSYEKL. CDR3 nucleotides: TGCGCCAGCAGCCAGGCTCGGGGGGCGGGTGGCTACACCTTC. This encodes CASSQARGAGGYTF.

This chain joins TRBV28 and TRBJ1-4; D is uncertain. V lost 2 bases to trimming and J lost 8 bases, with 6 bases between them. This CDR3 is 12 amino acids long. CDR1 and CDR2 (germline): MDHEN, SYDVKM. CDR3 sequence (DNA): TGTGCCAGCAGTTTAATTCAAGAAAAACTGTTTTTT. Amino acids: CASSLIQEKLFF.

The chain has TRBV27 and TRBJ2-3; the D gene is possibly TRBD2 (6 bases). The CDR3 length is 16 residues. V was shortened by 2 bases and J by 6 bases, with 18 bases between the two germline ends. Germline values: CDR1 MNHEY, CDR2 SMNVEV (reference sequence). CDR3 nucleotide sequence: TGTGCCAGCAGTTTAAGGGGAGGCCCAGGTTGGGATACGCAGTATTTT. Translation: CASSLRGGPGWDTQYF.